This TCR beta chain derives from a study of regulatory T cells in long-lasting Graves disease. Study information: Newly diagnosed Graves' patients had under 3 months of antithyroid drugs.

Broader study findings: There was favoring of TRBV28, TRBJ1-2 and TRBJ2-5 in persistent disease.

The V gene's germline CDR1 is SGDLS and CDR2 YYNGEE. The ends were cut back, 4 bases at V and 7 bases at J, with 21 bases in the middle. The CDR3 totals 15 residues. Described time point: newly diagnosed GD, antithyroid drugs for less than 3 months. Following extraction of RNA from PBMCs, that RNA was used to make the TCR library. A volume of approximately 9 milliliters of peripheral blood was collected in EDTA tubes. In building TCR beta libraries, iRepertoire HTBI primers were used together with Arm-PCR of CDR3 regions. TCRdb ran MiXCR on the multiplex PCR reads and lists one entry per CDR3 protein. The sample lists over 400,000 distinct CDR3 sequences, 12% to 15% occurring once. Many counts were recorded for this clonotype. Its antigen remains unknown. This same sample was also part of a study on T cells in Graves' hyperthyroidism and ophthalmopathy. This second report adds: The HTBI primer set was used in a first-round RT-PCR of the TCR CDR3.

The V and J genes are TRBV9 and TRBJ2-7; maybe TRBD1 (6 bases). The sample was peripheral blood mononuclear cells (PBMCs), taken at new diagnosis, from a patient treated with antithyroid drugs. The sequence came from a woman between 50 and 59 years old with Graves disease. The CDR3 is CASSSPSTGSGEQYF. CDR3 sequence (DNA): TGTGCCAGCAGCTCACCGTCGACAGGATCGGGAGAGCAGTACTTC. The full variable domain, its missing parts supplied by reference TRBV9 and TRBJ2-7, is DSGVTQTPKHLITATGQRVTLRCSPRSGDLSVYWYQQSLDQGLQFLIQYYNGEERAKGNILERFSAQQFPDLHSELNLSSLELGDSALYFCASSSPSTGSGEQYFGPGTRLTVT.